The clone carrying this T cell receptor beta chain was seen only a few times. Its antigen is unidentified. The template was genomic DNA from peripheral blood, not RNA. A mixed TRB-A/B primer pool amplified rearranged TRB by multiplex touch-down PCR. TCRdb ran MiXCR on the multiplex PCR reads and lists one entry per CDR3 protein. Found here are 1,900 or so distinct CDR3 sequences, about 61% of them singletons; the top ten hold about 63%. The data were taken from a study of T cell repertoires in aging, cancer and after chemotherapy. Study overall: Donor ages fell into six groups from 30 or younger up to 70 or older.

Notes on the study in general: Untreated cancer patients had significantly lower blood TCR diversity than age-matched healthy donors.

The sequenced sample was blood. This TCR derives from a human donor with a solid tumor.

The CDR3 loop reads CSARSGQGASYEQYF. The CDR3 region has the DNA TGCAGTGCTAGATCGGGACAGGGGGCATCCTACGAGCAGTACTTC. V usage is TRBV20-1 and J usage is TRBJ2-7; 12 nucleotides align to TRBD1. The CDR3 consists of 15 residues. The germline V gene encodes CDR1 DFQATT and CDR2 SNEGSKA (reference sequence). The V gene end was trimmed by 2 bases and the J gene end by 1 base; junction bases not matched to a gene: 3.